This T cell receptor (beta chain) was profiled in a study of T cell responses to AZD1222 COVID-19 vaccine. Remarks on this clone: Its antigen is unidentified.

Whole-study findings and limits: Epitopes outside B.1.351 and B.1.1.7 mutated regions reportedly drew nearly half of spike TCRs. Baseline antibody screening turned up just a handful of seropositive AZD1222 recipients.

CDR1 and CDR2 from the germline V gene are MDHEN and SYDVKM. The CDR3 spans 11 residues. Germline trimming cut 1 base from V and 12 bases from J; bases unmatched to any gene: 3. Sequencing was performed with immunoSEQ multiplex PCR; in TCRdb, only in-frame clones are kept and a portion is missing. Counted here are some 250,000 clones, about 94% occurring once; the ten biggest clones make up roughly 0.51%. The TCR comes from an adult who received the AZD1222 COVID-19 vaccine. The sequenced sample was peripheral blood, obtained 28 days after the second AZD1222 dose. The J gene is TRBJ2-7, the V gene TRBV28, with 7 nucleotides matching TRBD1. The CDR3 bases are TGTGCCAGCAGTTTATCCGACAGGGTGTACTTC. It is translated as CASSLSDRVYF.